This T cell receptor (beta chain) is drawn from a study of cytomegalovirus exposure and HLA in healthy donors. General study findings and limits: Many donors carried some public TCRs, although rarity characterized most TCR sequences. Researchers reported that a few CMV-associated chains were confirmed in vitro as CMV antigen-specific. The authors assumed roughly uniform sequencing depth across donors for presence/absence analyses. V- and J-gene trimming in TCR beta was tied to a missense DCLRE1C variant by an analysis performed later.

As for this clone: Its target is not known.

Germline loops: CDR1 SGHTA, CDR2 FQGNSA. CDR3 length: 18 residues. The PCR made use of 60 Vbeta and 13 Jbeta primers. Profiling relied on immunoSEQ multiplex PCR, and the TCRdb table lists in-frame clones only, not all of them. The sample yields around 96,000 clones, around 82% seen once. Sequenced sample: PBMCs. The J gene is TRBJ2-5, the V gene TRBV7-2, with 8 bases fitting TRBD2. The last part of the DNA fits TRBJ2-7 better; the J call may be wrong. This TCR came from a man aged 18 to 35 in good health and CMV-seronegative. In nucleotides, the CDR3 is TGTGCCAGCAGCTTTCGTCTTGCGACGGGGGGGAAGACCTACGAGCAGTACTTC. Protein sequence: CASSFRLATGGKTYEQYF.